What follows are 7 T cell receptor beta chains derived from one specimen sequenced in a study of long-term antiretroviral therapy in people with HIV (dated by TCRdb to the early 2020s). The immunoSEQ hsTCRB v3.0 assay was used at survey level resolution for TRB variable region sequencing. In TCRdb, the immuneACCESS table is reduced to in-frame sequences with V and J assigned. These tables do not hold every clone; where another copy was compared, an unresolved V gene accounts for under half, and the others remain unexplained. Present in this sample are around 5,000 clones, 88% of which were seen just once. Together, the top ten hold 5.5% to 7% of the sample. The sequenced sample was unsorted PBMCs, obtained 1.3 years after starting antiretroviral therapy. All receptors come from a woman aged 45 to 65 with HIV.

This chain connects TRBV5-1 to TRBJ1-1; no definite D call. Germline lookup yields CDR1 SGHRS and CDR2 YFSETQ. V was clipped by 7 bases and J by 1 base, with 14 bases between them. The CDR3 has 14 amino acids. CDR3 DNA: TGCGCCAGCCTACTTAACCCGGGGAACACTGAAGCTTTCTTT. This translates into CASLLNPGNTEAFF.

The CDR3 DNA sequence: TGTGCCAGCAGCGAGAGAGGACTAGCGGGGGGCCTTGGGGGAAGCACAGATACGCAGTATTTT. It codes for CASSERGLAGGLGGSTDTQYF. The chain links TRBV9 to TRBJ2-3; 14 positions match TRBD2. The CDR3 consists of 21 residues. Per germline, CDR1 SGDLS and CDR2 YYNGEE. V lost 3 bases, J lost 0 bases, and 15 bases stayed unmatched. Using reference TRBV9 and TRBJ2-3 for the parts outside the CDR3, the full variable domain is DSGVTQTPKHLITATGQRVTLRCSPRSGDLSVYWYQQSLDQGLQFLIQYYNGEERAKGNILERFSAQQFPDLHSELNLSSLELGDSALYFCASSERGLAGGLGGSTDTQYFGPGTRLTVL.

The chain is built from TRBV11-3 and TRBJ2-1, with 11 bases fitting TRBD2. The CDR3 is 18 residues long. From germline, CDR1 is SGHNT and CDR2 YENEEA. V trimming: 6 bases; J trimming: 10 bases; junction bases outside the gene matches: 20. CDR3 coding DNA: TGTGCCAGCAGTCCTTGGTCTGGTGAGGCTAGCGGGGGGAAGGAGCAGTTCTTC. It encodes CASSPWSGEASGGKEQFF.

This chain uses TRBV7-9 with TRBJ2-1, with D perhaps TRBD2 (5 bases). This CDR3 contains 16 residues. Looked up from germline, CDR1 is SEHNR and CDR2 is FQNEAQ (reference sequence). V shed 4 bases and J shed 8 bases, with 21 bases lying between them. The CDR3 nucleotides are TGTGCCAGCAGCTCCCCCTTCCCTGGTCGGGGTGATGAGCAGTTCTTC. Protein product: CASSSPFPGRGDEQFF. The complete variable domain, with remaining parts taken from reference TRBV7-9 and TRBJ2-1, reads DTGVSQNPRHKITKRGQNVTFRCDPISEHNRLYWYRQTLGQGPEFLTYFQNEAQLEKSRLLSDRFSAERPKGSFSTLEIQRTEQGDSAMYLCASSSPFPGRGDEQFFGPGTRLTVL.

V gene TRBV30 combines with J gene TRBJ1-1, with a possible D match to TRBD1 (6 bases). The germline V gene encodes CDR1 GTSNPN and CDR2 SVGIG (reference sequence). Between the trimmed V and J ends, which lost 5 bases and 4 bases, there was a span of 14 bases. The CDR3 is made up of 13 amino acids. This chain's CDR3 is CAWDHSGATEAFF. CDR3 nucleotide sequence: TGTGCCTGGGATCATTCAGGGGCCACTGAAGCTTTCTTT.

This clone was counted a few times. V usage is TRBV2 and J usage is TRBJ1-2; D remains unclear. The germline gives CDR1 SNHLY, CDR2 FYNNEI. This CDR3 spans 15 amino acids. Trimming pared 6 bases from V and 8 bases from J, leaving 22 bases between. The CDR3 bases are TGTGCCAGCAGAGGAGGAACCGGGCCCAGGTACGGCTACACCTTC. Its translation: CASRGGTGPRYGYTF.

The gene calls are TRBV4-1 and TRBJ1-6, with 9 bases matching TRBD1. Looked up from germline, CDR1 is MGHRA and CDR2 is YSYEKL. The CDR3 sequence is 19 residues long. The J segment lost 10 bases and the V segment lost 2 bases, leaving 18 bases of the junction unmatched. The CDR3 DNA reads TGCGCCAGCAGCCAATCGGGACAGGGAGCGTGGGGAATCGGGTCACCCCTCCACTTT. Translation: CASSQSGQGAWGIGSPLHF.